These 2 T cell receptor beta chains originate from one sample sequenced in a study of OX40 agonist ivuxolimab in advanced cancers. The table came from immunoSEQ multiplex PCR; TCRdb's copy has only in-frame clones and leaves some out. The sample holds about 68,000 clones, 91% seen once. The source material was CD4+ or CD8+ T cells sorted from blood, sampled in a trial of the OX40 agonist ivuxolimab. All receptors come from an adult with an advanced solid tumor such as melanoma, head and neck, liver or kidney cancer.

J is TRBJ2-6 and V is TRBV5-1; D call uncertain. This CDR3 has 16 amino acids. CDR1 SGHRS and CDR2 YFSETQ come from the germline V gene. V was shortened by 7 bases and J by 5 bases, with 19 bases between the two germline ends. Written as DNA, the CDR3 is TGCGCCAGCCAAAGTTTATCACAAAGTCGGGCCAACGTCCTGACTTTC. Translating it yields CASQSLSQSRANVLTF.

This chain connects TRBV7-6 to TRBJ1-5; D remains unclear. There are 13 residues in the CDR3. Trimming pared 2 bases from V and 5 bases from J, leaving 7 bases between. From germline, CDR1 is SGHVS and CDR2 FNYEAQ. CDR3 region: CASSLREDQPQHF. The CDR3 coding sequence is TGTGCCAGCAGCTTAAGGGAGGATCAGCCCCAGCATTTT.